This T cell receptor (beta chain) derives from a study of T cells in Graves' hyperthyroidism and ophthalmopathy. General study results and limits: Ophthalmopathy onset followed model prediction by a median about 6.9 months. Stable hyperthyroidism and ophthalmopathy were separated using 13 V-J signatures.

The CDR3 runs 14 residues. Germline CDR1 reads MNHNS; CDR2 reads SASEGT. The V end was cut by 7 bases, the J end by 5 bases, with 14 bases between. Pregnant or lactating patients were excluded, as were those with uncontrolled infection or other autoimmune disease. This clonotype was counted a few times. Its antigen is undetermined. Amplification yielded TCR beta CDR3 regions, with RNA transcripts as the source. Primed by the HTBI set, a first-round RT-PCR was run on the TCR CDR3. TCRdb used MiXCR to reprocess the multiplex PCR reads, holding one entry per CDR3 protein. The table records around 420,000 distinct CDR3 sequences, roughly 14% of them present only once.

This clonotype was sampled from a woman aged 18-35 years with Graves' hyperthyroidism. This chain uses TRBV6-1 with TRBJ2-2, with D possibly matching TRBD1 (5 bases). The sequenced material came from blood. The CDR3 nucleotides are TGTGCCAGCATCACCAGGGTCGGGACCGGGGAGCTGTTTTTT. Translated, it gives CASITRVGTGELFF.